This T cell receptor beta chain originates from a study of blood T cell repertoires in COVID-19. CDR3 size: 13 residues. Germline V gives CDR1 SGHTA, CDR2 FQGNSA. V was shortened by 1 base and J by 9 bases, with 10 bases between the two germline ends. Clinical history reported by participants formed the basis on which cohorts were assigned. The recovered donors of Cohort 3 showed two negative PCRs, clearance, or symptom resolution. Sequencing used immunoSEQ multiplex PCR; TCRdb keeps in-frame clones, though not all of them. The profile shows 170,000 or so clones, more than 75% of them singletons. The clonotype was recovered from a woman aged 50 to 60 who had recovered from COVID-19. Sequenced input: PBMCs or T cells enriched from blood (not recorded which). The chain couples TRBV7-2 to TRBJ2-4; D uncertain. CDR3 coding DNA: TGTGCCAGCAGCTTAGAGATGGCTGGCATTCAGTACTTC. Translating gives CASSLEMAGIQYF.